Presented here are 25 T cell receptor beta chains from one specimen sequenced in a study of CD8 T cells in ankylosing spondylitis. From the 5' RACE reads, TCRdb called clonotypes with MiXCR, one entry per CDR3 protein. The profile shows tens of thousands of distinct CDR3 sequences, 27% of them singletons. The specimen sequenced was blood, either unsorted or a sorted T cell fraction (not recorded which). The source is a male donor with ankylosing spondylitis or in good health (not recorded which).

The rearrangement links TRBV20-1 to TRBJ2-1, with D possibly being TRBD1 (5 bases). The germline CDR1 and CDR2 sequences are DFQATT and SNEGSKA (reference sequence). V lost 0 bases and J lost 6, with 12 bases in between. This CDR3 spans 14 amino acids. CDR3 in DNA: TGCAGTGCTAGAGACAGCCGTGGGGCCAATGAGCAGTTCTTC. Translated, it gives CSARDSRGANEQFF.

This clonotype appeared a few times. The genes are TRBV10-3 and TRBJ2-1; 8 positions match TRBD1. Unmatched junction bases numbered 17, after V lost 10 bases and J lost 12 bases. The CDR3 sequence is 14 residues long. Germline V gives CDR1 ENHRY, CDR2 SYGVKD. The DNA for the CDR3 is TGTGCCACCAATCGGGACAGGTCGGTTGATGGGCAGTTCTTC. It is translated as CATNRDRSVDGQFF.

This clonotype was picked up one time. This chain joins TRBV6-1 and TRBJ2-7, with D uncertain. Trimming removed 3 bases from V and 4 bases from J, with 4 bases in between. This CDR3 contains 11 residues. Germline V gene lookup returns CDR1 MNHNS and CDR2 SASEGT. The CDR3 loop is CASSELYEQYV. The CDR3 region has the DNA TGTGCCAGCAGTGAGTTGTACGAGCAGTACGTC.

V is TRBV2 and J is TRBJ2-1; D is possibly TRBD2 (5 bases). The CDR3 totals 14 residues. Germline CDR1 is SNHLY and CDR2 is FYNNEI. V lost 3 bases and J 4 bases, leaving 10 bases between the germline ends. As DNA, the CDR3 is TGTGCCAGCAGTGAGGGTCGGACTTACAATGAGCAGTTCTTC. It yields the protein CASSEGRTYNEQFF.

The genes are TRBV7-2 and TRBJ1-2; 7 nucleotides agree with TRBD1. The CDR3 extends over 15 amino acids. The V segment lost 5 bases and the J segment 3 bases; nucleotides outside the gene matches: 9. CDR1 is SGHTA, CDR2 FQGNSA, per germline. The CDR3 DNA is TGTGCCAGCAGCCCTGAGACAGGGTTAGACTATGGCTACACCTTC. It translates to CASSPETGLDYGYTF.

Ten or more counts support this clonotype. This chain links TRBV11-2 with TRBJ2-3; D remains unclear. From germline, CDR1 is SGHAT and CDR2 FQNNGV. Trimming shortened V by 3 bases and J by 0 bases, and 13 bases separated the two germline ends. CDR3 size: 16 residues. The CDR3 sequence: CASSFTPGASTDTQYF. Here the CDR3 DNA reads TGTGCCAGCAGCTTCACCCCGGGCGCGAGCACAGATACGCAGTATTTT.

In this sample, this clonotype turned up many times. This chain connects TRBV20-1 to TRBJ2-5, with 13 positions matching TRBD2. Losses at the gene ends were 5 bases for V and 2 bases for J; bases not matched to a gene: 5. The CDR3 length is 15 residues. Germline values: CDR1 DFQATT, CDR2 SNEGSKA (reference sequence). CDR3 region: CSAQLAGGYQETQYF. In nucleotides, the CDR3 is TGCAGTGCTCAACTAGCGGGAGGGTATCAAGAGACCCAGTACTTC.

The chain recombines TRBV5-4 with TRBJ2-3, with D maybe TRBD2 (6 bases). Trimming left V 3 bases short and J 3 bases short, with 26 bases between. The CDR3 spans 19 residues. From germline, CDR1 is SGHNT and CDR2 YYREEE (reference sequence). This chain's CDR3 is CASSSSIWEAGGLTDTQYF. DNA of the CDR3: TGTGCCAGCAGCTCCAGTATTTGGGAGGCAGGTGGTCTAACAGATACGCAGTATTTT. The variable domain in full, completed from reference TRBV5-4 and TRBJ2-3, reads ETGVTQSPTHLIKTRGQQVTLRCSSQSGHNTVSWYQQALGQGPQFIFQYYREEENGRGNFPPRFSGLQFPNYSSELNVNALELDDSALYLCASSSSIWEAGGLTDTQYFGPGTRLTVL.

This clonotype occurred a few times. The CDR3 region is CASSTVSGYEQYV. As DNA, the CDR3 is TGTGCCAGCTCAACTGTTTCGGGCTACGAGCAGTACGTC. The chain has TRBV18 and TRBJ2-7; D not certain. Germline V gene lookup returns CDR1 KGHSH and CDR2 LQKENI. The CDR3 loop spans 13 amino acids. Trimming took 5 bases from V and 3 from J, leaving 11 bases between them.

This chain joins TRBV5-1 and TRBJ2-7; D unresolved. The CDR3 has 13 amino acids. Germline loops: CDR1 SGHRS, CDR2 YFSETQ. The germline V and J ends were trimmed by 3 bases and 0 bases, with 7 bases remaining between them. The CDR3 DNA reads TGCGCCAGCAGCTCGCCTAGCTCCTACGAGCAGTACTTC. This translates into CASSSPSSYEQYF.

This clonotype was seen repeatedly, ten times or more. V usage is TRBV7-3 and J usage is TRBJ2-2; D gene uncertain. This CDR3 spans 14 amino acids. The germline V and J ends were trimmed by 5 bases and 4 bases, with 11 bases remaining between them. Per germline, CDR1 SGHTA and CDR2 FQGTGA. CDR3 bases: TGTGCCAGCAGCGTCGGTCGAGGCACCGGGGAGCTGTTTTTT. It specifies CASSVGRGTGELFF.

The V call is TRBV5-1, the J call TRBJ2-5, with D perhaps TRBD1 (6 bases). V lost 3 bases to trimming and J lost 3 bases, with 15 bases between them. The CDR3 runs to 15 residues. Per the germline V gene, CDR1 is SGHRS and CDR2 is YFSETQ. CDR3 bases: TGCGCCAGCAGCTCCCGCCCGGGACACAAAGAGACCCAGTACTTC. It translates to CASSSRPGHKETQYF.

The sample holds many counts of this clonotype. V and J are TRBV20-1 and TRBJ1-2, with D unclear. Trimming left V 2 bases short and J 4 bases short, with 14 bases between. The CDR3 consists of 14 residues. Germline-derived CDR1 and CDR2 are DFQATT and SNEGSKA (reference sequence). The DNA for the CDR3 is TGCAGTGCTAGATTTAGGGCAGCTCTCTATGGCTACACCTTC. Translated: CSARFRAALYGYTF.

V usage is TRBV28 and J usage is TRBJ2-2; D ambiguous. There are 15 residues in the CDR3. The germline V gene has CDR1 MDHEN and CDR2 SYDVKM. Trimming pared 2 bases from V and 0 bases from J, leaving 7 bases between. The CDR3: CASSLVGANTGELFF. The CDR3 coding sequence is TGTGCCAGCAGTTTAGTAGGAGCGAACACCGGGGAGCTGTTTTTT.

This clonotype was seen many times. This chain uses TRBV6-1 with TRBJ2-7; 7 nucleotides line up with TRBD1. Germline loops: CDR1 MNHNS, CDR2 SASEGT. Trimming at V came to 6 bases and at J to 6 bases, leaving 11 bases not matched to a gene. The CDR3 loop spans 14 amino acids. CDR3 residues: CASRRGLSQLEQYV. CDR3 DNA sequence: TGTGCCAGCAGGAGGGGGCTCTCGCAGCTCGAGCAGTACGTC.

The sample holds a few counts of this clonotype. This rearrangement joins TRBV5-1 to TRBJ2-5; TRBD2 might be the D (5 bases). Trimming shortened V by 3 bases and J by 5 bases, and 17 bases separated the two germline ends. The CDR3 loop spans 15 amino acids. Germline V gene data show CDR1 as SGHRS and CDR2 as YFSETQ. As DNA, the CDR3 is TGCGCCAGCAGCTCGGACGGAGCGGTGGGGGAGACCCAGTACTTC. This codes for CASSSDGAVGETQYF. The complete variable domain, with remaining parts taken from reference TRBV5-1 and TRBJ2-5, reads KAGVTQTPRYLIKTRGQQVTLSCSPISGHRSVSWYQQTPGQGLQFLFEYFSETQRNKGNFPGRFSGRQFSNSRSEMNVSTLELGDSALYLCASSSDGAVGETQYFGPGTRLLVL.

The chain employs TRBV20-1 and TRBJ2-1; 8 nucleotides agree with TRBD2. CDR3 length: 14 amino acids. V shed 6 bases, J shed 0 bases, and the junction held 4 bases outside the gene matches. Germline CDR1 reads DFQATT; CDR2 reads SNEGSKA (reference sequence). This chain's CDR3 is CSADSGSSYNEQFF. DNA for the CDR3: TGCAGTGCAGACAGCGGGAGCTCCTACAATGAGCAGTTCTTC.

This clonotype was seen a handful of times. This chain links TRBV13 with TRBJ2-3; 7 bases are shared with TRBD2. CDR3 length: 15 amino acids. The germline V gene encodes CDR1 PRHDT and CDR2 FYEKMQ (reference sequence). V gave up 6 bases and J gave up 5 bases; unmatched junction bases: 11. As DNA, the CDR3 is TGTGCCAGCAGAGTAGCGGGCGGCCTTGGAGATACGCAGTATTTT. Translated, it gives CASRVAGGLGDTQYF.

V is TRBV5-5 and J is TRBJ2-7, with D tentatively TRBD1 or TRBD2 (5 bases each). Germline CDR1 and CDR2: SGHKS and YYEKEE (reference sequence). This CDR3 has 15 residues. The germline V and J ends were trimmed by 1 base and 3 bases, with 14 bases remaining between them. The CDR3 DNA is TGTGCCAGCAGCTTGTCCTCCGGGGCTAACTACGAGCAGTACTTC. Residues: CASSLSSGANYEQYF.

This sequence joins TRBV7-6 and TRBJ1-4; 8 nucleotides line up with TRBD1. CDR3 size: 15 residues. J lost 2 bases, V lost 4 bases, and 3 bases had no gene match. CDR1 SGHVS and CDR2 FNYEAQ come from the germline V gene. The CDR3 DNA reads TGTGCCAGCAGCTCTTGGACAGGGACTAATGAAAAACTGTTTTTT. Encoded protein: CASSSWTGTNEKLFF.

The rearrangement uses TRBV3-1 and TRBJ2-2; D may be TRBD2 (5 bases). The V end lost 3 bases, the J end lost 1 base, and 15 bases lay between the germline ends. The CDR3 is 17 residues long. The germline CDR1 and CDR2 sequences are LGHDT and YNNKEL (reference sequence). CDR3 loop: CASSHTGGRMNTGELFF. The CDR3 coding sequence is TGTGCCAGCAGCCATACCGGAGGCAGGATGAACACCGGGGAGCTGTTTTTT.

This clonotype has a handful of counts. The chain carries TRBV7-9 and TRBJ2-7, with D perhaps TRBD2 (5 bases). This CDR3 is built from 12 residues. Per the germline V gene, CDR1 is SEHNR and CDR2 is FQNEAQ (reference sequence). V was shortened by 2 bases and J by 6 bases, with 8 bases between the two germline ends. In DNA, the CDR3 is TGTGCCAGCAGCTTAAATAGCGCCGAGCAGTACTTC. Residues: CASSLNSAEQYF.

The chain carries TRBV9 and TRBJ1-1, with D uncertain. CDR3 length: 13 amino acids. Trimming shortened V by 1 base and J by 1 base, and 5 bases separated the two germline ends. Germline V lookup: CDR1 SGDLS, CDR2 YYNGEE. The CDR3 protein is CASSVSPNTEAFF. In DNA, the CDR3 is TGTGCCAGCAGCGTATCGCCGAACACTGAAGCTTTCTTT.

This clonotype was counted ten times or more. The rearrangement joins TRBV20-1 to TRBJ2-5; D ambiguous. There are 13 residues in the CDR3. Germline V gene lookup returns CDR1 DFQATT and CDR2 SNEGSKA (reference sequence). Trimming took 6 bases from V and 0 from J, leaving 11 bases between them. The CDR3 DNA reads TGCAGTGCCACCTCCACGTACCAAGAGACCCAGTACTTC. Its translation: CSATSTYQETQYF.

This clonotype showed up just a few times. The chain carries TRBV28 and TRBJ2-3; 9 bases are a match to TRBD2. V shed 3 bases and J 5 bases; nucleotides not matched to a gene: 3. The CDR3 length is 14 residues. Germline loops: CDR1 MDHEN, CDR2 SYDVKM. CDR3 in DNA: TGTGCCAGCAGTTTTAGCGGGGGCAGAGATACGCAGTATTTT. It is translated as CASSFSGGRDTQYF.